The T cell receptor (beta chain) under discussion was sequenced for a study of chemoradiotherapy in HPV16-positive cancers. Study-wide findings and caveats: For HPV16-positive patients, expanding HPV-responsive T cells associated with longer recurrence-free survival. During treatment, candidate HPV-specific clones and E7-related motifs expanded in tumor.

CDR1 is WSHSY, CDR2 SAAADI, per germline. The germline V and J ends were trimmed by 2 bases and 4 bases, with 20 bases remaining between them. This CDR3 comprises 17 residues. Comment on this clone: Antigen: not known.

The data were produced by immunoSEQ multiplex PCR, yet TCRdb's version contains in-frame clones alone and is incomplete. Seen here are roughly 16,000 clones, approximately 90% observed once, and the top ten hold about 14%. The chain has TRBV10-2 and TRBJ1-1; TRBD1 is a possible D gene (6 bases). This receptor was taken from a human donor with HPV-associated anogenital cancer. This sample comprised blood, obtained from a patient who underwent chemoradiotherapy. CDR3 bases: TGCGCCAGCAGTGAGCCCCGGGGGGGGGCCGGGGGCACTGAAGCTTTCTTT. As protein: CASSEPRGGAGGTEAFF.